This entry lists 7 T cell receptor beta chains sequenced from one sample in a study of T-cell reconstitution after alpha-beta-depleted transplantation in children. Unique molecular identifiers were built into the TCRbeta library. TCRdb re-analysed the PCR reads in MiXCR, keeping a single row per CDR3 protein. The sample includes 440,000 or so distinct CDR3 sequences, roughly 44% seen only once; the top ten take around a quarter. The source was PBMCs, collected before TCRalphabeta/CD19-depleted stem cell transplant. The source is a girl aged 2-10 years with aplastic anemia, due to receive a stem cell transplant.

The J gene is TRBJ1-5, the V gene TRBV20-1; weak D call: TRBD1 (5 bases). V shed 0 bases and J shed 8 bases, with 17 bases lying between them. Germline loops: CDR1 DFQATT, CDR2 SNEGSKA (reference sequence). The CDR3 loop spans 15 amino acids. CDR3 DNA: TGCAGTGCTAGAGATTCGAGGGAGGGGCTTGAGCCCCAGCATTTT. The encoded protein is CSARDSREGLEPQHF.

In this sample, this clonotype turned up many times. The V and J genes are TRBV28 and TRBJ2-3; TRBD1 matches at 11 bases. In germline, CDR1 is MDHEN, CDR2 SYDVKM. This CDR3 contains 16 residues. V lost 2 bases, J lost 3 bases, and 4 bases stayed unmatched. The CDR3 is CASSLAGQGATDTQYF. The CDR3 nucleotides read TGTGCCAGCAGTTTAGCTGGACAGGGGGCAACAGATACGCAGTATTTT.

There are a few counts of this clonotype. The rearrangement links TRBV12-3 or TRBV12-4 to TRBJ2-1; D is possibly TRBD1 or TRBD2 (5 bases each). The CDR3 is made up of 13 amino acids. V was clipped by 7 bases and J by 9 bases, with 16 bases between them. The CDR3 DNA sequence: TGTGCCAGCACAGGGTGGGGGTACGGTGAGCAGTTCTTC. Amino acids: CASTGWGYGEQFF.

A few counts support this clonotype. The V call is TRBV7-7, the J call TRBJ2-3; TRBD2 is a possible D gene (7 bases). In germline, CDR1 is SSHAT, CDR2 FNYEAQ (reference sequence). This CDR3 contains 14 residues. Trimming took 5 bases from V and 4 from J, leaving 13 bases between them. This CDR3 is CASSPGEGSDTQYF. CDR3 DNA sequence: TGTGCCAGCAGCCCAGGGGAGGGCTCAGATACGCAGTATTTT. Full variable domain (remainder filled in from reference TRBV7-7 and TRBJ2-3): GAGVSQSPRYKVTKRGQDVTLRCDPISSHATLYWYQQALGQGPEFLTYFNYEAQPDKSGLPSDRFSAERPEGSISTLTIQRTEQRDSAMYRCASSPGEGSDTQYFGPGTRLTVL.

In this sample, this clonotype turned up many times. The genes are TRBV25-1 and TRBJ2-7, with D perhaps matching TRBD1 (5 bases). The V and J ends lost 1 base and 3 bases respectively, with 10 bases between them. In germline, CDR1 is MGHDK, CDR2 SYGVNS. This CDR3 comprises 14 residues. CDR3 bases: TGTGCCAGCAGTGAATTTAAGACAGACTACGAGCAGTACTTC. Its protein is CASSEFKTDYEQYF.

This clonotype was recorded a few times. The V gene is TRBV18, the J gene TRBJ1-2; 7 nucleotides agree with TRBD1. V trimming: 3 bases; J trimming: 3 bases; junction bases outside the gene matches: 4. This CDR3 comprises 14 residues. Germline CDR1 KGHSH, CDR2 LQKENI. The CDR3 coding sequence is TGTGCCAGCTCACCGGGGACAGAGGACTATGGCTACACCTTC. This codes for CASSPGTEDYGYTF.

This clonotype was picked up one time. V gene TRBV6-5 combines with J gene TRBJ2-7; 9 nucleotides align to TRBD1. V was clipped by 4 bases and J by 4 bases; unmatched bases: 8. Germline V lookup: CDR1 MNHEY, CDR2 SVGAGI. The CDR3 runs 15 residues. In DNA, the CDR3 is TGTGCCAGCAGTTTGGATTGGGACAGGGATTACGAGCAGTACTTC. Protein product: CASSLDWDRDYEQYF.